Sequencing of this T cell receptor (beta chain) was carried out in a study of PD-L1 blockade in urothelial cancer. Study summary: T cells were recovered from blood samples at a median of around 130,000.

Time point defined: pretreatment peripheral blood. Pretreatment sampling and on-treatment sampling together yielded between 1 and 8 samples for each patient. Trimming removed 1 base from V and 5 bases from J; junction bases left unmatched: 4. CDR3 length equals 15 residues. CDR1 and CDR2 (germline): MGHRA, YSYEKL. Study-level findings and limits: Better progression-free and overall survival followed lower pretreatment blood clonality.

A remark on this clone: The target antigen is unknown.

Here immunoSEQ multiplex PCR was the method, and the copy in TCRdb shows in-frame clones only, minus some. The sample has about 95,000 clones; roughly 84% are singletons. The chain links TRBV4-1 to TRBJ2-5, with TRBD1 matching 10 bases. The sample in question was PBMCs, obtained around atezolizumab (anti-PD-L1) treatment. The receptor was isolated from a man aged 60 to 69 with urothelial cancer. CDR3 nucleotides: TGCGCCAGCAGCCAAGTCGGACAGGGGGGGGAGACCCAGTACTTC. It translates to CASSQVGQGGETQYF.